This passage covers 31 T cell receptor beta chains from one sample sequenced in a study of T-cell reconstitution after alpha-beta-depleted transplantation in children. Unique molecular identifiers were used in preparing the TCRbeta library. TCRdb processed the PCR reads anew with MiXCR; each CDR3 protein has one entry. The table has about 980,000 distinct CDR3 sequences, roughly 29% seen once. The source was PBMCs, mostly from graft donor cells, collected 360 days after TCRalphabeta/CD19-depleted stem cell transplant. Every receptor here comes from a boy under three years old who had a stem cell transplant for SCID, so the T cells may come from the graft donor.

This clonotype was detected a few times. The V gene is TRBV6-5, the J gene TRBJ2-2; perhaps D is TRBD1 or TRBD2 (5 bases each). The CDR3 runs 15 residues. Germline loops: CDR1 MNHEY, CDR2 SVGAGI. Trimming cost V 2 bases and J 1 base, with 8 bases left between them. CDR3 region: CASSYEGLNTGELFF. The CDR3 bases are TGTGCCAGCAGTTACGAGGGGCTGAACACCGGGGAGCTGTTTTTT.

This clonotype was detected a few times. The genes are TRBV9 and TRBJ2-7, with a weak D call TRBD2 (5 bases). V lost 0 bases and J lost 5, with 9 bases in between. The CDR3 has 13 residues. Germline lookup yields CDR1 SGDLS and CDR2 YYNGEE. The CDR3 here is CASSVEAVDEQYF. In DNA form, the CDR3 reads TGTGCCAGCAGCGTAGAAGCGGTCGACGAGCAGTACTTC.

There are a few counts of this clonotype. The chain is built from TRBV7-9 and TRBJ2-4; no definite D call. CDR3 length: 14 residues. V lost 1 base and J lost 2, with 6 bases in between. CDR1 and CDR2 from the germline V gene are SEHNR and FQNEAQ (reference sequence). The CDR3 DNA is TGTGCCAGCAGCTTAGGACGTCCCAAAAACATTCAGTACTTC. Protein sequence: CASSLGRPKNIQYF.

This clonotype was seen a few times. The rearrangement links TRBV7-9 to TRBJ2-1; no firm D call. The V end was cut by 5 bases, the J end by 5 bases, with 10 bases between. The CDR3 length is 13 residues. Germline loops: CDR1 SEHNR, CDR2 FQNEAQ (reference sequence). In nucleotides, the CDR3 is TGTGCCAGCAGCGCCCGGGCTAACAATGAGCAGTTCTTC. It specifies CASSARANNEQFF.

The J gene is TRBJ2-7, the V gene TRBV7-9; the D gene is possibly TRBD1 (6 bases). Germline CDR1 is SEHNR and CDR2 is FQNEAQ (reference sequence). V lost 3 bases and J lost 6, with 15 bases in between. There are 14 residues in the CDR3. This CDR3 reads CASSFRGNVSEQYF. The DNA of the CDR3 is TGTGCCAGCAGCTTCAGGGGTAACGTAAGCGAGCAGTACTTC.

The chain combines TRBV12-3 or TRBV12-4 with TRBJ1-3, with D unresolved. CDR3 length: 16 amino acids. V was shortened by 6 bases and J by 0 bases, with 15 bases between the two germline ends. CDR3: CASRHGRVFSGNTIYF. The CDR3 DNA reads as TGTGCCAGCAGACATGGTCGGGTTTTCTCTGGAAACACCATATATTTT.

In nucleotides, the CDR3 is TGTGCCAGCAGTGACAATATAGCGGGTGAGCAGTTCTTC. Its protein is CASSDNIAGEQFF. V usage is TRBV6-4 and J usage is TRBJ2-1; 7 nucleotides align to TRBD2. Germline-derived CDR1 and CDR2 are MRHNA and SNTAGT. Losses at the gene ends were 2 bases for V and 9 bases for J; bases not matched to a gene: 4. This CDR3 has 13 amino acids.

This clonotype was counted between two and nine times. The gene calls are TRBV28 and TRBJ2-1, with 13 bases aligning to TRBD2. Germline CDR1 reads MDHEN; CDR2 reads SYDVKM. After removal of 5 bases from V and 16 bases from J, the junction contained 2 bases not matched to a gene. The CDR3 consists of 11 residues. CDR3 in amino acids: CASSTGLAGFF. CDR3 sequence (DNA): TGTGCCAGCAGTACGGGACTAGCGGGATTCTTC.

This clonotype has more than one count but fewer than ten. V and J are TRBV6-5 and TRBJ2-2; TRBD1 agrees at 9 bases. CDR1 and CDR2 (germline): MNHEY, SVGAGI. The junction had 8 bases not matched to a gene; V was cut back by 4 bases and J by 2 bases. The CDR3 contains 17 residues. This CDR3 reads CASSSGGQGTNTGELFF. For the CDR3, the DNA is TGTGCCAGCAGTTCCGGGGGACAGGGTACCAACACCGGGGAGCTGTTTTTT.

The V and J genes are TRBV7-2 and TRBJ1-1; unclear D gene. Germline values: CDR1 SGHTA, CDR2 FQGNSA. Trimming left V 5 bases short and J 1 base short, with 8 bases between. This CDR3 region has 13 residues. The CDR3 loop reads CASSIDANTEAFF. In DNA, the CDR3 is TGTGCCAGCAGCATCGATGCGAACACTGAAGCTTTCTTT. The full variable domain, completed using reference TRBV7-2 and TRBJ1-1, is GAGVSQSPSNKVTEKGKDVELRCDPISGHTALYWYRQSLGQGLEFLIYFQGNSAPDKSGLPSDRFSAERTGGSVSTLTIQRTQQEDSAVYLCASSIDANTEAFFGQGTRLTVV.

V and J are TRBV6-1 and TRBJ1-6; D unresolved. Germline CDR1 reads MNHNS; CDR2 reads SASEGT. Trimming pared 6 bases from V and 7 bases from J, leaving 13 bases between. The CDR3 is 14 amino acids. CDR3 sequence (DNA): TGTGCCAGCAGCCCACGTCCGGGAAATTCACCCCTCCACTTT. Protein sequence: CASSPRPGNSPLHF.

The rearrangement uses TRBV4-2 and TRBJ1-4; D might be TRBD1 (6 bases). V lost 3 bases and J lost 11, with 13 bases in between. Germline V gene sequence: CDR1 LGHNA, CDR2 YNFKEQ. The CDR3 has 13 residues. The CDR3 DNA reads as TGTGCCAGCAGCCAGTCGACAGGAGAGAAACTGTTTTTT. Protein product: CASSQSTGEKLFF.

This clonotype occurred many times. The chain has TRBV7-7 and TRBJ2-3; 7 nucleotides agree with TRBD1. The V gene end was trimmed by 3 bases and the J gene end by 7 bases; junction bases not matched to a gene: 10. The CDR3 runs to 15 residues. Germline lookup yields CDR1 SSHAT and CDR2 FNYEAQ (reference sequence). CDR3 region: CASSLESGRGYTQYF. CDR3 DNA: TGTGCCAGCAGCTTGGAGTCCGGCAGGGGGTATACGCAGTATTTT.

This chain uses TRBV12-3 or TRBV12-4 with TRBJ2-6, with TRBD1 matching over 9 bases. The CDR3 contains 18 residues. V was pared by 4 bases and J by 0 bases, with 7 bases of the junction left unmatched. In nucleotides, the CDR3 is TGTGCCAGCAGTTCGACCCGGGACAGGGTCTCTGGGGCCAACGTCCTGACTTTC. Its translation is CASSSTRDRVSGANVLTF.

V and J are TRBV11-2 and TRBJ2-3; 13 nucleotides agree with TRBD2. CDR1 and CDR2 (germline): SGHAT, FQNNGV. The CDR3 sequence is 19 residues long. The ends lost 5 bases at V and 5 bases at J; junction bases unmatched: 16. In DNA form, the CDR3 reads TGTGCCAGCAGCCGGGGCCCGGAGACTAGCGGGGGGCGGGGAGATACGCAGTATTTT. It codes for CASSRGPETSGGRGDTQYF.

This chain uses TRBV7-2 with TRBJ2-3; the match to TRBD2 covers 8 bases. The CDR3 totals 15 residues. J lost 4 bases, V lost 5 bases, and 8 bases had no gene match. Germline V gene sequence: CDR1 SGHTA, CDR2 FQGNSA. CDR3 DNA sequence: TGTGCCAGCAGCCCGGGGGGGCCCGGCGCAGATACGCAGTATTTT. Translating gives CASSPGGPGADTQYF.

J is TRBJ2-3 and V is TRBV5-1, with 8 bases matching TRBD1. Germline V lookup: CDR1 SGHRS, CDR2 YFSETQ. There are 15 residues in the CDR3. The J segment lost 3 bases and the V segment lost 5 bases, leaving 8 bases of the junction unmatched. The CDR3 here is CASRTGGWMTDTQYF. The CDR3 region has the DNA TGCGCCAGCAGAACAGGGGGTTGGATGACAGATACGCAGTATTTT. The whole variable domain, filled in from reference TRBV5-1 and TRBJ2-3, reads KAGVTQTPRYLIKTRGQQVTLSCSPISGHRSVSWYQQTPGQGLQFLFEYFSETQRNKGNFPGRFSGRQFSNSRSEMNVSTLELGDSALYLCASRTGGWMTDTQYFGPGTRLTVL.

This clonotype was observed a few times. This chain uses TRBV5-5 with TRBJ2-2, with a tentative D call TRBD1 (6 bases). Germline V CDR1 and CDR2: SGHKS, YYEKEE (reference sequence). V gave up 4 bases and J gave up 6 bases, with 13 bases separating them. The length of the CDR3 is 14 residues. In DNA form, the CDR3 reads TGTGCCAGCAGCCCCGTCGGACAGTCCGGGGAGCTGTTTTTT. This gives the protein CASSPVGQSGELFF.

This clonotype came up a few times. The rearrangement joins TRBV7-9 to TRBJ2-7; no definite D call. CDR1 SEHNR and CDR2 FQNEAQ come from the germline V gene (reference sequence). This CDR3 is 12 amino acids long. The V and J ends lost 3 bases and 1 base respectively, with 4 bases between them. As DNA, the CDR3 is TGTGCCAGCAGCTTCTTTTCCTACGAGCAGTACTTC. It encodes CASSFFSYEQYF.

The V and J genes are TRBV10-3 and TRBJ2-3; D possibly corresponds to TRBD2 (7 bases). V dropped 3 bases and J dropped 6 bases, with 16 bases sitting between them. The CDR3 is made up of 15 amino acids. The germline V gene has CDR1 ENHRY and CDR2 SYGVKD. CDR3 DNA sequence: TGTGCCATCAGTGATGGGGGGGGGCCGGGGGATACGCAGTATTTT. Translation gives CAISDGGGPGDTQYF.

This clonotype has more than one count but fewer than ten. The chain has TRBV6-1 and TRBJ2-3, with D perhaps TRBD2 (6 bases). The V end was cut by 7 bases, the J end by 0 bases, with 8 bases between. CDR3 length: 13 residues. CDR1 and CDR2 (germline): MNHNS, SASEGT. In nucleotides, the CDR3 is TGTGCCAGCACCCGGGGGAGCACAGATACGCAGTATTTT. Protein sequence: CASTRGSTDTQYF.

The J gene is TRBJ2-3, the V gene TRBV5-1, with a possible D match to TRBD1 (5 bases). Germline loops: CDR1 SGHRS, CDR2 YFSETQ. The CDR3 spans 15 residues. The V gene lost 5 bases and the J gene lost 0 bases, with 13 bases spanning the gap. CDR3 coding DNA: TGCGCCAGCAGTAATTCTGGGGCCAGCACAGATACGCAGTATTTT. Amino acids: CASSNSGASTDTQYF.

This chain uses TRBV20-1 with TRBJ2-5; TRBD2 might be the D (5 bases). The CDR3 totals 14 residues. The germline V gene has CDR1 DFQATT and CDR2 SNEGSKA (reference sequence). V lost 0 bases and J lost 4, with 12 bases in between. CDR3 in amino acids: CSARDRDYAETQYF. CDR3 bases: TGCAGTGCTAGAGATCGTGACTATGCAGAGACCCAGTACTTC.

Only one count was recorded for this clonotype. The rearrangement uses TRBV5-1 and TRBJ2-1; weak D call: TRBD1 (6 bases). The CDR3 extends over 16 amino acids. Germline assignment: CDR1 SGHRS and CDR2 YFSETQ. V lost 2 bases to trimming and J lost 0 bases, with 12 bases between them. The CDR3 is CASSLQGSLSYNEQFF. The CDR3 DNA sequence: TGCGCCAGCAGCTTACAGGGAAGCCTCTCCTACAATGAGCAGTTCTTC.

The chain links TRBV5-1 to TRBJ1-1; D unresolved. The ends were cut back, 5 bases at V and 1 base at J, with 9 bases in the middle. The CDR3 loop spans 13 amino acids. The germline V gene has CDR1 SGHRS and CDR2 YFSETQ. CDR3 coding DNA: TGCGCCAGCAGTGGGAAGCAGAACACTGAAGCTTTCTTT. It encodes CASSGKQNTEAFF. The whole variable domain, filled in from reference TRBV5-1 and TRBJ1-1, reads KAGVTQTPRYLIKTRGQQVTLSCSPISGHRSVSWYQQTPGQGLQFLFEYFSETQRNKGNFPGRFSGRQFSNSRSEMNVSTLELGDSALYLCASSGKQNTEAFFGQGTRLTVV.

As to this clonotype: Just one base apart from a much larger clone, this may be a read error. The chain combines TRBV7-9 with TRBJ2-3, with 8 positions matching TRBD1. CDR1 is SEHNR, CDR2 FQNEAQ, per germline (reference sequence). J lost 2 bases, V lost 5 bases, and 3 bases had no gene match. The CDR3 has 14 residues. Here the CDR3 reads CASSRQGITDTQYF. CDR3 DNA sequence: TGTGCCAGCAGCCGACAGGGGATCACAGATACGCAGTATTTT.

This clonotype appeared a single time. The chain links TRBV9 to TRBJ1-1; tentative D call: TRBD1 (5 bases). CDR1 is SGDLS and CDR2 is YYNGEE in the germline V gene. V was clipped by 0 bases and J by 4 bases, with 10 bases between them. The CDR3 sequence is 14 residues long. The CDR3 DNA reads TGTGCCAGCAGCGTAGGCGGGGGGACCACTGAAGCTTTCTTT. Translation gives CASSVGGGTTEAFF.

This clonotype occurred a few times. The chain couples TRBV27 to TRBJ2-4, with D perhaps being TRBD1 or TRBD2 (5 bases each). Trimming removed 0 bases at V and 8 bases at J, with 17 bases between. Germline loops: CDR1 MNHEY, CDR2 SMNVEV (reference sequence). The CDR3 covers 16 residues. CDR3: CASSLSAGAAQDIQYF. Written as DNA, the CDR3 is TGTGCCAGCAGTTTATCGGCCGGGGCCGCTCAAGACATTCAGTACTTC.

The CDR3 is CASSFPGPQETQYF. The DNA of the CDR3 is TGTGCCAGCAGTTTTCCGGGGCCCCAAGAGACCCAGTACTTC. This chain joins TRBV12-3 or TRBV12-4 and TRBJ2-5, with D perhaps being TRBD1 or TRBD2 (5 bases each). The V and J ends lost 3 bases and 1 base respectively, with 9 bases between them. CDR3 length: 14 residues.

CDR3 residues: CASSLVHKSGDTQYF. CDR3 DNA sequence: TGTGCCAGCAGCTTGGTTCATAAATCGGGGGATACGCAGTATTTT. J is TRBJ2-3 and V is TRBV7-8, with D possibly TRBD2 on 5 matching bases. The CDR3 is made up of 15 amino acids. The V end was cut by 3 bases, the J end by 6 bases, with 16 bases between. CDR1 and CDR2 (germline): SGHVS, FQNEAQ.

In its sample, this clonotype was seen a few times. The chain joins TRBV7-2 to TRBJ2-1, with D possibly called TRBD1 or TRBD2 (5 bases each). From germline, CDR1 is SGHTA and CDR2 FQGNSA. V was shortened by 5 bases and J by 5 bases, with 19 bases between the two germline ends. The CDR3 consists of 16 residues. CDR3 residues: CASSDGRGASHNEQFF. The CDR3 DNA sequence: TGTGCCAGCAGCGACGGACGAGGGGCGTCCCACAATGAGCAGTTCTTC.